The 28 T cell receptor beta chains below all came from one sample that was sequenced in a study of T cell clones after liver transplantation. Assay used: immunoSEQ multiplex PCR; TCRdb lists only in-frame clones, some missing. Of about 22,000 clones in the sample, over 55% were seen once. Sequenced here: CD4+ T cells from blood, sampled before liver transplant. Every receptor here comes from a human donor who received a liver transplant.

The chain joins TRBV19 to TRBJ2-2, with 9 bases lining up with TRBD1. CDR1 is LNHDA and CDR2 is SQIVND in the germline V gene (reference sequence). The length of the CDR3 is 14 residues. The trim removed 7 bases at V and 6 bases at J, leaving 6 bases unmatched. The CDR3 loop reads CASTRTGEAGELFF. In nucleotides, the CDR3 is TGTGCCAGTACCAGGACAGGGGAGGCCGGGGAGCTGTTTTTT.

The rearrangement uses TRBV6-1 and TRBJ1-5; D is unresolved. This CDR3 contains 14 residues. Germline V lookup: CDR1 MNHNS, CDR2 SASEGT. Trimming cost V 1 base and J 6 bases, with 10 bases left between them. This CDR3 is CASSEVSVGQPQHF. CDR3 nucleotide sequence: TGTGCCAGCAGTGAAGTTTCTGTAGGTCAGCCCCAGCATTTT.

The chain couples TRBV11-2 to TRBJ2-5, with D tentatively TRBD2 (7 bases). Germline CDR1 and CDR2: SGHAT and FQNNGV. Trimming stripped 1 base from V and 4 bases from J, with 13 bases between. This CDR3 is built from 15 residues. The CDR3 sequence is CASSLGTGRGETQYF. The CDR3 nucleotides are TGTGCCAGCAGCTTAGGAACAGGGAGGGGAGAGACCCAGTACTTC.

The rearrangement uses TRBV5-1 and TRBJ2-5; 8 bases are shared with TRBD2. From germline, CDR1 is SGHRS and CDR2 YFSETQ. With V trimmed by 1 base and J by 0 bases, 5 bases remained unmatched. CDR3 length equals 16 residues. The CDR3 loop is CASSLMGGGYQETQYF. In nucleotides, the CDR3 is TGCGCCAGCAGCTTGATGGGCGGGGGGTACCAAGAGACCCAGTACTTC.

This chain joins TRBV6-5 and TRBJ2-7; TRBD2 aligns across 7 bases. The CDR3 is 11 residues long. V lost 10 bases to trimming and J lost 3 bases; unmatched junction nucleotides: 3. In germline, CDR1 is MNHEY, CDR2 SVGAGI. The chain's CDR3 is CATSGGYEQYF. The CDR3 DNA reads as TGTGCCACATCGGGAGGCTACGAGCAGTACTTC.

In this sample, this clone turned up once. V gene TRBV27 combines with J gene TRBJ2-3, with TRBD2 matching 10 bases. This CDR3 region has 17 residues. The junction had 14 bases not matched to a gene; V was cut back by 3 bases and J by 8 bases. Germline-derived CDR1 and CDR2 are MNHEY and SMNVEV (reference sequence). This CDR3 reads CASSFQTPSGGGRTQYF. Written as DNA, the CDR3 is TGTGCCAGCAGTTTCCAGACTCCTAGCGGGGGAGGACGTACGCAGTATTTT.

This chain connects TRBV28 to TRBJ2-6, with a possible D match to TRBD1 (6 bases). The CDR3 has 18 amino acids. Trimming left V 6 bases short and J 1 base short, with 19 bases between. Germline CDR1 and CDR2: MDHEN and SYDVKM. CDR3 coding DNA: TGTGCCAGCAGCCCTGGGGCAGGGGTTGTATCTGGGGCCAACGTCCTGACTTTC. It codes for CASSPGAGVVSGANVLTF.

The chain links TRBV7-8 to TRBJ2-5, with unresolved D. V was cut by 2 bases and J by 3 bases, with 10 bases left in between. The CDR3 totals 14 residues. Germline V gene lookup returns CDR1 SGHVS and CDR2 FQNEAQ. CDR3 DNA sequence: TGTGCCAGCAGCTTATTTTCTAGGAAAGAGACCCAGTACTTC. Amino acid sequence: CASSLFSRKETQYF.

This clone was detected once. V is TRBV19 and J is TRBJ2-3, with D tentatively TRBD1 or TRBD2 (5 bases each). CDR3 length: 16 amino acids. V was clipped by 5 bases and J by 1 base, with 16 bases between them. Germline V CDR1 and CDR2: LNHDA, SQIVND (reference sequence). CDR3 coding DNA: TGTGCCAGTAGTCCCAAAGGGCAGGGACGCACAGATACGCAGTATTTT. Its translation is CASSPKGQGRTDTQYF.

The chain uses TRBV18 and TRBJ2-3; possible D gene TRBD1, 5 bases. V shed 1 base and J shed 2 bases, with 10 bases lying between them. The CDR3 sequence is 15 residues long. Germline CDR1 KGHSH, CDR2 LQKENI. CDR3 sequence reads: CASSPQAGPTDTQYF. CDR3 DNA: TGTGCCAGCTCACCACAGGCAGGGCCCACAGATACGCAGTATTTT.

The CDR3 DNA sequence: TGTGCCAGCTCAAAAACAGGGGGAGACGGTGAAGCTTTCTTT. Protein: CASSKTGGDGEAFF. The rearrangement joins TRBV18 to TRBJ1-1, with 8 bases that match TRBD1. From germline, CDR1 is KGHSH and CDR2 LQKENI. V dropped 5 bases and J dropped 7; count of bases not matched to a gene: 9. The CDR3 is made up of 14 amino acids. Supplemented by reference TRBV18 and TRBJ1-1, the full variable domain reads NAGVMQNPRHLVRRRGQEARLRCSPMKGHSHVYWYRQLPEEGLKFMVYLQKENIIDESGMPKERFSAEFPKEGPSILRIQQVVRGDSAAYFCASSKTGGDGEAFFGQGTRLTVV.

V gene TRBV5-1 combines with J gene TRBJ2-1, with TRBD2 as a possible D gene (6 bases). The CDR3 covers 11 residues. From germline, CDR1 is SGHRS and CDR2 YFSETQ. V was shortened by 7 bases and J by 7 bases, with 9 bases between the two germline ends. The CDR3 protein is CASAAGNEQFF. In DNA form, the CDR3 reads TGCGCCAGCGCGGCGGGGAATGAGCAGTTCTTC.

V gene TRBV5-1 combines with J gene TRBJ1-1; D ambiguous. The CDR3 has 18 amino acids. Germline V lookup: CDR1 SGHRS, CDR2 YFSETQ. V was trimmed by 4 bases and J by 1 base, leaving 23 bases between them. Here the CDR3 reads CASSLSWGGGFGNTEAFF. CDR3 coding DNA: TGCGCCAGCAGCCTCTCTTGGGGTGGCGGGTTTGGGAACACTGAAGCTTTCTTT. Full variable domain (missing parts from reference TRBV5-1 and TRBJ1-1): KAGVTQTPRYLIKTRGQQVTLSCSPISGHRSVSWYQQTPGQGLQFLFEYFSETQRNKGNFPGRFSGRQFSNSRSEMNVSTLELGDSALYLCASSLSWGGGFGNTEAFFGQGTRLTVV.

This chain uses TRBV5-1 with TRBJ2-5; 9 bases are a match to TRBD1. Germline CDR1 reads SGHRS; CDR2 reads YFSETQ. The junction had 4 bases not matched to a gene; V was cut back by 4 bases and J by 3 bases. This CDR3 is built from 14 residues. CDR3 sequence (DNA): TGCGCCAGCAGCATTGGGACAGGGAAAGAGACCCAGTACTTC. Translation gives CASSIGTGKETQYF.

The V call is TRBV6-5, the J call TRBJ2-1; 8 bases agree with TRBD2. Per germline, CDR1 MNHEY and CDR2 SVGAGI. Trimming removed 2 bases from V and 6 bases from J; junction bases left unmatched: 3. The CDR3 loop spans 14 amino acids. This CDR3 reads CASSYKRGTNEQFF. The CDR3 nucleotides read TGTGCCAGCAGTTACAAGCGGGGGACCAATGAGCAGTTCTTC.

This rearrangement joins TRBV4-2 to TRBJ1-1; 9 bases are shared with TRBD1. Germline trimming cut 4 bases from V and 3 bases from J; bases unmatched to any gene: 9. In germline, CDR1 is LGHNA, CDR2 YNFKEQ. This CDR3 is built from 16 residues. The CDR3 sequence is CASSLLGTGRDTEAFF. In DNA form, the CDR3 reads TGTGCCAGCAGCCTTCTCGGGACAGGGCGGGACACTGAAGCTTTCTTT.

This rearrangement joins TRBV27 to TRBJ1-1; 9 bases match TRBD1. Germline V lookup: CDR1 MNHEY, CDR2 SMNVEV (reference sequence). V gave up 8 bases and J gave up 0 bases; unmatched junction bases: 4. This CDR3 spans 14 amino acids. Written as DNA, the CDR3 is TGTGCCAGCTACGGACAGGGGATGAACACTGAAGCTTTCTTT. Translating it yields CASYGQGMNTEAFF.

This clone has more than one count but fewer than ten. The chain has TRBV29-1 and TRBJ1-1; 7 positions match TRBD1. CDR1 is SQVTM, CDR2 ANQGSEA, per germline. With V trimmed by 6 bases and J by 6 bases, 13 bases remained unmatched. This CDR3 contains 14 residues. The CDR3 DNA sequence: TGCAGCGTGGCCTACATAAGGGGGCGTGCTGAAGCTTTCTTT. Protein product: CSVAYIRGRAEAFF.

The chain has TRBV30 and TRBJ2-2; possibly TRBD2 for D (5 bases). V lost 1 base to trimming and J lost 9 bases, with 12 bases between them. Germline V gives CDR1 GTSNPN, CDR2 SVGIG (reference sequence). CDR3 size: 13 residues. The CDR3 region has the DNA TGTGCCTGGAGTGGGGTGGGAGCCTGGGAGCTGTTTTTT. As protein: CAWSGVGAWELFF.

This chain's CDR3 is CAITTGQGRGFGTDTQYF. Written as DNA, the CDR3 is TGTGCCATCACCACGGGACAGGGAAGGGGGTTCGGCACAGATACGCAGTATTTT. The V gene is TRBV10-3, the J gene TRBJ2-3, with 9 bases identical to TRBD1. V lost 7 bases and J lost 1; bases outside the gene matches: 15. The CDR3 runs 18 residues. Per germline, CDR1 ENHRY and CDR2 SYGVKD.

This clone was detected only a few times. V and J are TRBV29-1 and TRBJ1-1; D remains ambiguous. The V gene's germline CDR1 is SQVTM and CDR2 ANQGSEA. V shed 0 bases and J shed 4 bases, with 9 bases lying between them. CDR3 length: 13 amino acids. The CDR3 loop reads CSVEENGGTEAFF. CDR3 bases: TGCAGCGTTGAAGAGAATGGAGGCACTGAAGCTTTCTTT. The complete variable domain, with remaining parts taken from reference TRBV29-1 and TRBJ1-1, reads SAVISQKPSRDICQRGTSLTIQCQVDSQVTMMFWYRQQPGQSLTLIATANQGSEATYESGFVIDKFPISRPNLTFSTLTVSNMSPEDSSIYLCSVEENGGTEAFFGQGTRLTVV.

This clone showed up just a few times. This sequence joins TRBV5-1 and TRBJ2-3; TRBD1 matches 10 bases. Germline CDR1 is SGHRS and CDR2 is YFSETQ. This CDR3 is built from 17 residues. The junction had 11 bases not matched to a gene; V was cut back by 4 bases and J by 3 bases. This CDR3 is CASSHLLRTGGTDTQYF. The CDR3 coding sequence is TGCGCCAGCAGCCACCTCCTCAGGACAGGGGGAACAGATACGCAGTATTTT. Complete variable domain (other parts from reference TRBV5-1 and TRBJ2-3): KAGVTQTPRYLIKTRGQQVTLSCSPISGHRSVSWYQQTPGQGLQFLFEYFSETQRNKGNFPGRFSGRQFSNSRSEMNVSTLELGDSALYLCASSHLLRTGGTDTQYFGPGTRLTVL.

The chain carries TRBV6-5 and TRBJ1-6, with 8 bases that match TRBD1. V dropped 5 bases and J dropped 13; count of bases not matched to a gene: 10. Germline V gives CDR1 MNHEY, CDR2 SVGAGI. The CDR3 contains 14 residues. The CDR3 DNA is TGTGCCAGCAGTCCGGACAGGGCGATGCGGCCCCTCCACTTT. Protein sequence: CASSPDRAMRPLHF.

This chain uses TRBV6-1 with TRBJ2-3; no firm D call. V lost 3 bases and J 4 bases, leaving 11 bases between the germline ends. The germline V gene encodes CDR1 MNHNS and CDR2 SASEGT. The length of the CDR3 is 14 residues. CDR3 residues: CASSEFLGSDTQYF. In nucleotides, the CDR3 is TGTGCCAGCAGTGAGTTCCTAGGGTCAGATACGCAGTATTTT.

This clone showed up just a few times. The V call is TRBV2, the J call TRBJ1-1, with a tentative D call TRBD1 (5 bases). The germline V gene encodes CDR1 SNHLY and CDR2 FYNNEI. The V end was cut by 3 bases, the J end by 1 base, with 12 bases between. There are 15 residues in the CDR3. The CDR3, as DNA: TGTGCCAGCAGTGAGGATCCGGGGGGGAACACTGAAGCTTTCTTT. Encoded protein: CASSEDPGGNTEAFF.

The chain has TRBV2 and TRBJ2-5; 8 nucleotides line up with TRBD2. CDR1 is SNHLY and CDR2 is FYNNEI in the germline V gene. This CDR3 has 14 residues. V shed 3 bases, J shed 2 bases, and the junction held 2 bases outside the gene matches. The CDR3 spells CASSDTSGQETQYF. Here the CDR3 DNA reads TGTGCCAGCAGTGATACTAGCGGACAAGAGACCCAGTACTTC. Looking up the rest from reference TRBV2 and TRBJ2-5 gives the full variable domain: EPEVTQTPSHQVTQMGQEVILRCVPISNHLYFYWYRQILGQKVEFLVSFYNNEISEKSEIFDDQFSVERPDGSNFTLKIRSTKLEDSAMYFCASSDTSGQETQYFGPGTRLLVL.

This clone has just one count. The chain combines TRBV30 with TRBJ2-5; either TRBD1 or TRBD2 may supply D (5 bases each). Per the germline V gene, CDR1 is GTSNPN and CDR2 is SVGIG (reference sequence). This CDR3 contains 14 residues. The germline V and J ends were trimmed by 3 bases and 2 bases, with 13 bases remaining between them. The CDR3 DNA reads as TGTGCCTGGAGCCCAATGGGGACGCAAGAGACCCAGTACTTC. Translated: CAWSPMGTQETQYF.

The gene calls are TRBV28 and TRBJ1-2; TRBD1 matches at 9 bases. This CDR3 region has 14 residues. V lost 6 bases to trimming and J lost 8 bases; unmatched junction nucleotides: 10. CDR1 and CDR2 (germline): MDHEN, SYDVKM. For the CDR3, the DNA is TGTGCCAGCAGCACAGGGGGCGCAAAAAAAGGCTACACCTTC. It yields the protein CASSTGGAKKGYTF.